The 18 T cell receptor beta chains reported below all come from one sample, sequenced in a study of blood T cell repertoires in COVID-19. Method: immunoSEQ multiplex PCR; TCRdb's copy keeps in-frame clones and lacks some. The table records 150,000 or so clones, approximately 80% of them present only once. Sample: peripheral blood. The origin of the receptors is a human donor in a cohort sampled during active COVID-19.

This clone has more than one count but fewer than ten. The V and J genes are TRBV9 and TRBJ2-7, with 8 nucleotides matching TRBD1. Germline V gene lookup returns CDR1 SGDLS and CDR2 YYNGEE. V gave up 7 bases and J gave up 3 bases; unmatched junction bases: 12. This CDR3 is built from 15 residues. CDR3 nucleotide sequence: TGTGCCAGCGGGTCCAGGGGGCGATTCGACTACGAGCAGTACTTC. It specifies CASGSRGRFDYEQYF.

This chain joins TRBV18 and TRBJ2-3, with 8 bases lining up with TRBD2. The J segment lost 1 base and the V segment lost 3 bases, leaving 6 bases of the junction unmatched. Per germline, CDR1 KGHSH and CDR2 LQKENI. This CDR3 comprises 16 residues. CDR3 sequence (DNA): TGTGCCAGCTCACCCAGGACTAGCAGAGGCACAGATACGCAGTATTTT. Its protein is CASSPRTSRGTDTQYF.

This chain links TRBV27 with TRBJ1-1; 7 nucleotides align to TRBD1. Germline V gene lookup returns CDR1 MNHEY and CDR2 SMNVEV (reference sequence). The J segment lost 1 base and the V segment lost 3 bases, leaving 8 bases of the junction unmatched. The CDR3 is 16 residues long. The CDR3 DNA reads as TGTGCCAGCAGTTTCCGAACAGGGGTAGGGAACACTGAAGCTTTCTTT. Translation: CASSFRTGVGNTEAFF.

The chain carries TRBV18 and TRBJ2-2, with a tentative D call TRBD1 (5 bases). The length of the CDR3 is 12 residues. Germline values: CDR1 KGHSH, CDR2 LQKENI. Trimming shortened V by 6 bases and J by 6 bases, and 8 bases separated the two germline ends. The CDR3, as DNA: TGTGCCAGCTCGCTCAGGGCCGGGGAGCTGTTTTTT. It codes for CASSLRAGELFF.

The chain employs TRBV7-6 and TRBJ2-5, with 13 bases fitting TRBD2. CDR1 SGHVS and CDR2 FNYEAQ come from the germline V gene. Germline trimming cut 6 bases from V and 2 bases from J; bases unmatched to any gene: 6. The CDR3 has 16 residues. CDR3 residues: CASRRGLAGEQETQYF. CDR3 DNA sequence: TGTGCCAGCAGACGTGGACTAGCGGGAGAGCAAGAGACCCAGTACTTC.

The chain combines TRBV7-9 with TRBJ1-2, with TRBD1 as a possible D gene (5 bases). Germline loops: CDR1 SEHNR, CDR2 FQNEAQ (reference sequence). This CDR3 is built from 14 residues. Trimming shortened V by 3 bases and J by 4 bases, and 12 bases separated the two germline ends. This CDR3 is CASSFLEGSYGYTF. CDR3 coding DNA: TGTGCCAGCAGCTTCCTGGAGGGGAGCTATGGCTACACCTTC.

The chain links TRBV7-8 to TRBJ1-6; 7 nucleotides agree with TRBD1. Germline V gene sequence: CDR1 SGHVS, CDR2 FQNEAQ. The CDR3 has 21 residues. V was clipped by 5 bases and J by 1 base; unmatched bases: 20. CDR3: CASSPFPIRTGHASYNSPLHF. The CDR3 coding sequence is TGTGCCAGCAGCCCCTTCCCAATAAGGACAGGCCACGCATCCTATAATTCACCCCTCCACTTT.

The chain joins TRBV20-1 to TRBJ2-3; D uncertain. Germline V gene lookup returns CDR1 DFQATT and CDR2 SNEGSKA (reference sequence). V was clipped by 5 bases and J by 5 bases, with 8 bases between them. This CDR3 spans 11 amino acids. The CDR3 DNA reads TGCAGTGCTGTGACTGGAGATACGCAGTATTTT. Amino acids: CSAVTGDTQYF.

V is TRBV6-5 and J is TRBJ2-1; D not resolved. V was pared by 0 bases and J by 2 bases, with 11 bases between. The CDR3 is 16 amino acids. Germline CDR1 and CDR2: MNHEY and SVGAGI. The DNA for the CDR3 is TGTGCCAGCAGTTACTCGACCACAGCCCCCTACAATGAGCAGTTCTTC. Encoded protein: CASSYSTTAPYNEQFF.

The rearrangement links TRBV3-1 (or the pseudogene TRBV3-2) to TRBJ2-5; D not certain. The CDR3 runs to 16 residues. The V end lost 4 bases, the J end lost 3 bases, and 18 bases lay between the germline ends. CDR1 and CDR2 (germline): LGHDT, YNNKEL (reference sequence). As DNA, the CDR3 is TGTGCCAGCAGCCTCCCCCTAACTCCGCTCAAAGAGACCCAGTACTTC. Amino acid sequence: CASSLPLTPLKETQYF.

This rearrangement joins TRBV9 to TRBJ1-3; 7 bases map to TRBD1. CDR1 and CDR2 from the germline V gene are SGDLS and YYNGEE. The CDR3 has 17 amino acids. With 3 bases clipped from V and 2 bases from J, the junction kept 11 bases outside the gene matches. The CDR3 loop reads CASSGTGSGTTGNTIYF. In DNA, the CDR3 is TGTGCCAGCAGCGGGACAGGTAGTGGGACAACTGGAAACACCATATATTTT.

This clone was detected only a few times. V gene TRBV29-1 combines with J gene TRBJ1-1; TRBD1 agrees at 12 bases. Germline-derived CDR1 and CDR2 are SQVTM and ANQGSEA. V lost 7 bases, J lost 5 bases, and 11 bases stayed unmatched. CDR3 size: 15 residues. The CDR3 coding sequence is TGCAGCGCCATAGGGACAGGGGGCCGAAGTACTGAAGCTTTCTTT. Its translation is CSAIGTGGRSTEAFF.

This clone was seen a handful of times. The chain carries TRBV5-4 and TRBJ1-3; 8 bases map to TRBD1. The length of the CDR3 is 14 residues. Unmatched junction bases numbered 4, after V lost 4 bases and J lost 4 bases. CDR1 is SGHNT and CDR2 is YYREEE in the germline V gene (reference sequence). Here the CDR3 reads CASSGRGLGNTIYF. CDR3 in DNA: TGTGCCAGCAGCGGCAGGGGGCTGGGAAACACCATATATTTT.

The chain has TRBV5-6 and TRBJ2-7; D remains unclear. Germline CDR1 and CDR2: SGHDT and YYEEEE. V was cut by 7 bases and J by 0 bases, with 8 bases left in between. The CDR3 consists of 12 residues. The CDR3 nucleotides read TGTGCCAGCCGGCGGAGCTCCTACGAGCAGTACTTC. It encodes CASRRSSYEQYF. Supplemented by reference TRBV5-6 and TRBJ2-7, the full variable domain reads DAGVTQSPTHLIKTRGQQVTLRCSPKSGHDTVSWYQQALGQGPQFIFQYYEEEERQRGNFPDRFSGHQFPNYSSELNVNALLLGDSALYLCASRRSSYEQYFGPGTRLTVT.

The genes are TRBV27 and TRBJ2-7; the match to TRBD1 covers 9 bases. The CDR3 is 16 residues long. V dropped 2 bases and J dropped 3; count of bases not matched to a gene: 8. Per germline, CDR1 MNHEY and CDR2 SMNVEV (reference sequence). In DNA form, the CDR3 reads TGTGCCAGCAGTTTAACCCCGGGACAGGGTTTCTACGAGCAGTACTTC. Its translation is CASSLTPGQGFYEQYF.

The chain couples TRBV27 to TRBJ1-2, with a possible D match to TRBD1 (5 bases). Germline assignment: CDR1 MNHEY and CDR2 SMNVEV (reference sequence). CDR3 length: 16 residues. The V gene lost 2 bases and the J gene lost 4 bases, with 17 bases spanning the gap. In nucleotides, the CDR3 is TGTGCCAGCAGTTTAATGGTAGGACAATTCTTCTATGGCTACACCTTC. Amino acid sequence: CASSLMVGQFFYGYTF.

This clone was found once. CDR3 coding DNA: TGCGCCAGCAGCCAAGATCGGGGCGGCGGGGGGACGGCAGATACGCAGTATTTT. Translating it yields CASSQDRGGGGTADTQYF. The chain is built from TRBV4-1 and TRBJ2-3; 8 bases are a match to TRBD2. There are 18 residues in the CDR3. Germline V gene lookup returns CDR1 MGHRA and CDR2 YSYEKL. V shed 0 bases, J shed 4 bases, and the junction held 12 bases outside the gene matches.

The rearrangement joins TRBV11-2 to TRBJ2-5; 7 positions agree with TRBD1. V was clipped by 5 bases and J by 4 bases; unmatched bases: 13. The CDR3 extends over 16 amino acids. Germline V gene lookup returns CDR1 SGHAT and CDR2 FQNNGV. This CDR3 reads CASSGRGGPRIETQYF. CDR3 DNA sequence: TGTGCCAGCAGCGGAAGAGGGGGCCCGCGGATAGAGACCCAGTACTTC.